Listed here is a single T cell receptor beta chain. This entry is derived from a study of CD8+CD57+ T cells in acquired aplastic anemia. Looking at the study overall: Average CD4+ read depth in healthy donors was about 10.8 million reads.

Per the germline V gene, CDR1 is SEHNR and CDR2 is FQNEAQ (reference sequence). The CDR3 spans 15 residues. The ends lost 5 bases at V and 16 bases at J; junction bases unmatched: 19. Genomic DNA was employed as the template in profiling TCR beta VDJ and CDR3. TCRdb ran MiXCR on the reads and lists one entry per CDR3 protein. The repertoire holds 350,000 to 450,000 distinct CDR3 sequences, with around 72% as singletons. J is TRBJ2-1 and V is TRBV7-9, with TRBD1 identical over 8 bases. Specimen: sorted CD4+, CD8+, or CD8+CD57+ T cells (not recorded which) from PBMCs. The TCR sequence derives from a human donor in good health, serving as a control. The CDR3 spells CASSPDRVDGYTFFF. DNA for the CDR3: TGTGCCAGCAGCCCGGACAGGGTCGATGGCTACACCTTCTTCTTC.